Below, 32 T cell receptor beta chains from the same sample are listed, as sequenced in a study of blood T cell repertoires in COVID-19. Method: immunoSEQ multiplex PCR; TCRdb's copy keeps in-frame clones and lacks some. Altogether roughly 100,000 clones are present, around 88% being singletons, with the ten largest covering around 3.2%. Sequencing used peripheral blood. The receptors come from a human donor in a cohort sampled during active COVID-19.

Here the CDR3 DNA reads TGTGCCAGCAGCCTAGTAGATTGGGACAGCACTTCTATGGGCTACACCTTC. Translated: CASSLVDWDSTSMGYTF. This rearrangement joins TRBV4-2 to TRBJ1-2; 7 bases fit TRBD1. CDR1 and CDR2 (germline): LGHNA, YNFKEQ. There are 17 residues in the CDR3. V dropped 4 bases and J dropped 8; count of bases not matched to a gene: 19.

CDR3 sequence reads: CASGAAASYNEQFF. In DNA form, the CDR3 reads TGTGCCAGCGGAGCGGCAGCCTCCTACAATGAGCAGTTCTTC. The gene calls are TRBV3-1 (or the pseudogene TRBV3-2) and TRBJ2-1; D is perhaps TRBD2 (5 bases). CDR3 length: 14 residues. The ends were cut back, 8 bases at V and 0 bases at J, with 11 bases in the middle. The germline V gene encodes CDR1 LGHDT and CDR2 YNNKEL (reference sequence).

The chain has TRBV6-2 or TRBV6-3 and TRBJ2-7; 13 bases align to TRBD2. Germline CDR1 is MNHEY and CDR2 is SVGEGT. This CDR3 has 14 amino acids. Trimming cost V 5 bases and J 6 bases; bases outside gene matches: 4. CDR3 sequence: CASSRLAGGGEQYF. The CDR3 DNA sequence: TGTGCCAGCAGTAGACTAGCGGGGGGAGGCGAGCAGTACTTC.

This CDR3 reads CASSLSGTLRGTQYF. The CDR3 DNA reads as TGTGCCAGCAGTTTATCGGGGACACTAAGGGGGACCCAGTACTTC. J is TRBJ2-5 and V is TRBV28; the D gene is possibly TRBD1 (6 bases). This CDR3 has 15 residues. In germline, CDR1 is MDHEN, CDR2 SYDVKM. V was trimmed by 1 base and J by 7 bases, leaving 16 bases between them.

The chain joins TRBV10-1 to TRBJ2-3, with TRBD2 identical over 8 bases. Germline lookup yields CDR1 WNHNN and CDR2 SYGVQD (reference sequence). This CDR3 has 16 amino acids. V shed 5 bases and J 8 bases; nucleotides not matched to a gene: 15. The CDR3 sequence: CASSPRSGLGEGTQYF. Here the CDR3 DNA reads TGCGCCAGCAGTCCCAGATCGGGACTAGGAGAGGGTACGCAGTATTTT.

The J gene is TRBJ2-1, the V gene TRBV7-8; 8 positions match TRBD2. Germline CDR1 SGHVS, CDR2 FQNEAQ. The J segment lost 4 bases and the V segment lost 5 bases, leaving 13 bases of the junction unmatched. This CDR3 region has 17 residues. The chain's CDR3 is CASSPRHSGKPYNEQFF. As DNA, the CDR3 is TGTGCCAGCAGCCCTCGCCATAGCGGGAAACCTTACAATGAGCAGTTCTTC.

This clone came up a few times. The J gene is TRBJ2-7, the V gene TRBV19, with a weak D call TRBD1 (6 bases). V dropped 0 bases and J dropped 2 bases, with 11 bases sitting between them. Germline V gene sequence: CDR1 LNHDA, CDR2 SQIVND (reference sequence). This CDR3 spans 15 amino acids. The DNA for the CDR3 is TGTGCCAGTAGTATAGATCTAGGGGGAACCTACGAGCAGTACTTC. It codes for CASSIDLGGTYEQYF.

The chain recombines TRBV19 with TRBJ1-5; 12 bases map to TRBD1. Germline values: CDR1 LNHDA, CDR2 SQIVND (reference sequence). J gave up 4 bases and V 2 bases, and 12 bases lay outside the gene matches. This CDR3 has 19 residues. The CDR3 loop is CASSIRSGTGGIRNQPQHF. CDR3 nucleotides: TGTGCCAGTAGTATACGATCAGGGACAGGGGGCATTCGGAATCAGCCCCAGCATTTT.

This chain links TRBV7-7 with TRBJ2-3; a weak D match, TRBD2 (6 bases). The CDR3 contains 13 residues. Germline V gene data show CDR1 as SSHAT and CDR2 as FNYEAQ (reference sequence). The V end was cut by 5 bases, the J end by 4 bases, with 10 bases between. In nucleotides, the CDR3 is TGTGCCAGCAGCCCCCCGGGGGCAGATACGCAGTATTTT. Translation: CASSPPGADTQYF.

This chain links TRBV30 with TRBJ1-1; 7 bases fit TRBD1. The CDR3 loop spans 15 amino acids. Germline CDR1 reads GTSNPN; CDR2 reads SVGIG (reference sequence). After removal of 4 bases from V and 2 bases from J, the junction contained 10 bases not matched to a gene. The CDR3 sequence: CAWKTGTEENTEAFF. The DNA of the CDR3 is TGTGCCTGGAAGACCGGGACAGAAGAAAACACTGAAGCTTTCTTT. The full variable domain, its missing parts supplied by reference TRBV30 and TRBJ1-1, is SQTIHQWPATLVQPVGSPLSLECTVEGTSNPNLYWYRQAAGRGLQLLFYSVGIGQISSEVPQNLSASRPQDRQFILSSKKLLLSDSGFYLCAWKTGTEENTEAFFGQGTRLTVV.

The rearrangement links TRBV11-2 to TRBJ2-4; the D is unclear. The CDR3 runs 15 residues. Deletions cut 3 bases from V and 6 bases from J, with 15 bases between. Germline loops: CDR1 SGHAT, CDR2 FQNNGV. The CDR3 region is CASSLLAASGNIQYF. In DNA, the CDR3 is TGTGCCAGCAGCTTGTTAGCTGCTTCGGGAAACATTCAGTACTTC.

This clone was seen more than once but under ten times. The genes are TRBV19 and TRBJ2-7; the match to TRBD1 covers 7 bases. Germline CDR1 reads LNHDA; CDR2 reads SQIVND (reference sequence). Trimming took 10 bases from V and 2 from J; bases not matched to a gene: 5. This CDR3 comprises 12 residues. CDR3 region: CATSRGTYEQYF. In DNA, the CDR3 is TGTGCCACCTCCAGGGGGACCTACGAGCAGTACTTC.

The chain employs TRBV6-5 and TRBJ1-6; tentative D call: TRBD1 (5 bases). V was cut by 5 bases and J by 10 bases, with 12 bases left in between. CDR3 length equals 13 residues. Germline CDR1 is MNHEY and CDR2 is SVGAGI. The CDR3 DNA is TGTGCCAGCAGTACTACGGGGGACTCACCCCTCCACTTT. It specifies CASSTTGDSPLHF.

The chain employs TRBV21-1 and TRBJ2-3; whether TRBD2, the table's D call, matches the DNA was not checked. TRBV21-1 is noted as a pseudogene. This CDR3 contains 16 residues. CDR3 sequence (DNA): TGTGCCAGCAGCAATTCCCTAGCGAGACTGGAAGATACGCAGTATTTT. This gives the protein CASSNSLARLEDTQYF.

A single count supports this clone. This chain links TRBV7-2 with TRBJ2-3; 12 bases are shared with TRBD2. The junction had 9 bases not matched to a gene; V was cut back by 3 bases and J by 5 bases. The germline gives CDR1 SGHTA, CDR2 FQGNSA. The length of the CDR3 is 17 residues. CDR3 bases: TGTGCCAGCAGCTTCCCTAGCGGGAGGGGGAGGGGAGATACGCAGTATTTT. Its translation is CASSFPSGRGRGDTQYF.

The CDR3 bases are TGTGCCACCAGCGGAGTGGCGAGAGGTGGGACCCAGTACTTC. Amino acid sequence: CATSGVARGGTQYF. This chain joins TRBV15 and TRBJ2-5; no clear D gene. The CDR3 is made up of 14 amino acids. V lost 5 bases and J lost 7, with 17 bases in between. Germline loops: CDR1 LNHNV, CDR2 YYDKDF (reference sequence).

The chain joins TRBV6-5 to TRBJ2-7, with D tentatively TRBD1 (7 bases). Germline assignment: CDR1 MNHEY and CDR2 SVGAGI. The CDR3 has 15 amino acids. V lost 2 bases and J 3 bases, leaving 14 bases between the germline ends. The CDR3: CASSYQRQGGYEQYF. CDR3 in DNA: TGTGCCAGCAGTTACCAGAGACAGGGAGGCTACGAGCAGTACTTC.

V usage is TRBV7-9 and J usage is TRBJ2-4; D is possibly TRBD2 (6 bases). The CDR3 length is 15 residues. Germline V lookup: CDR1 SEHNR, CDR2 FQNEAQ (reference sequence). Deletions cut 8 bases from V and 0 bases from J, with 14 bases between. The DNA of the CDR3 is TGTGCCAGCGCATACGACGGGGGAGCCAAAAACATTCAGTACTTC. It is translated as CASAYDGGAKNIQYF.

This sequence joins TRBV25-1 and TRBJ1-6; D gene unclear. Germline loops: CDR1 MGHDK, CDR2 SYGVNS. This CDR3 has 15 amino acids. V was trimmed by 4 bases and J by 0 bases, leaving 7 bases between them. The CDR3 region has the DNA TGTGCCAGCAGTGGAGGCGCCTCCTATAATTCACCCCTCCACTTT. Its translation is CASSGGASYNSPLHF.

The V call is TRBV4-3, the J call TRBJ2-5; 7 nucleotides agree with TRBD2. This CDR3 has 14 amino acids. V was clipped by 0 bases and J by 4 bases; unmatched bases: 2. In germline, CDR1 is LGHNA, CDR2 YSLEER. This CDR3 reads CASSQDRGGETQYF. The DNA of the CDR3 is TGCGCCAGCAGCCAAGATCGCGGGGGAGAGACCCAGTACTTC.

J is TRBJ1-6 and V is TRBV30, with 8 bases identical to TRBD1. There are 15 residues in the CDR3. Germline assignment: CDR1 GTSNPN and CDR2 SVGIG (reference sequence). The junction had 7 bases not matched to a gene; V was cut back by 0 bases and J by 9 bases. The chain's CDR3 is CAWSVQQGAFSPLHF. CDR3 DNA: TGTGCCTGGAGTGTACAGCAGGGGGCTTTTTCACCCCTCCACTTT.

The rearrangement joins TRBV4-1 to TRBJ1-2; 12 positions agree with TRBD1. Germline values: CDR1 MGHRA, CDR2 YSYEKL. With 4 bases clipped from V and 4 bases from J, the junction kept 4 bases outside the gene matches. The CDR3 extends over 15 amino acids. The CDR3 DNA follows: TGCGCCAGCAGCCCCGGGACAGGGGGCGTCTATGGCTACACCTTC. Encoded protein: CASSPGTGGVYGYTF.

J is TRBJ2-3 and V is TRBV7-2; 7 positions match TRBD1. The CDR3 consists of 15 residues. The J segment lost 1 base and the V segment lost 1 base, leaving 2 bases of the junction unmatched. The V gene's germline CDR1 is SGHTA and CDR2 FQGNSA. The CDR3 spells CASSLVTGGTDTQYF. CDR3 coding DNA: TGTGCCAGCAGCTTAGTCACAGGGGGCACAGATACGCAGTATTTT.

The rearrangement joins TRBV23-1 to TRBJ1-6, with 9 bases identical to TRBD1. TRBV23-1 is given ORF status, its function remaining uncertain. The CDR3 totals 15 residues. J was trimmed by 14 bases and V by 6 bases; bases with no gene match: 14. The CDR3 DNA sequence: TGCGCCAGCAGCCGCTTGGGACAGGGTAGCCGGTCCCTCCACTTT. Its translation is CASSRLGQGSRSLHF.

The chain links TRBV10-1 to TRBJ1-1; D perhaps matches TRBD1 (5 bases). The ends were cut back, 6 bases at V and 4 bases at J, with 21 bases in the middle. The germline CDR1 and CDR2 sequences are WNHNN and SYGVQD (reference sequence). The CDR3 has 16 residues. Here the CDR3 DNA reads TGCGCCAGCAGCAAGACCCCGGGTAACGGGGGCACTGAAGCTTTCTTT. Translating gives CASSKTPGNGGTEAFF.

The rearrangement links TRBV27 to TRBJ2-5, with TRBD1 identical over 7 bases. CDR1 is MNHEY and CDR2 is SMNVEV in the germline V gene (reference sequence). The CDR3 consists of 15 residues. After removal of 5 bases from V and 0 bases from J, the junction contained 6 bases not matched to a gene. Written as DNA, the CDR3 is TGTGCCAGCAGTCTATGGGGACAGAACCAAGAGACCCAGTACTTC. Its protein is CASSLWGQNQETQYF.

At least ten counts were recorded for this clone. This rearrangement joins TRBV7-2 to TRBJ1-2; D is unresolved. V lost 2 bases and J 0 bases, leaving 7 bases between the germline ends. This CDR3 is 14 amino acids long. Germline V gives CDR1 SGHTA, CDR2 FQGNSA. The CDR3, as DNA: TGTGCCAGCAGCTTACAGGAATCTAACTATGGCTACACCTTC. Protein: CASSLQESNYGYTF.

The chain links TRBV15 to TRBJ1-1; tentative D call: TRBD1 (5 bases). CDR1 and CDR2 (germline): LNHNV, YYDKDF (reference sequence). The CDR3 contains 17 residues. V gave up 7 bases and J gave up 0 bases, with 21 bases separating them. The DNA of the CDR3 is TGTGCCACCACTCCCGACAGCACACTCGTCATGAACACTGAAGCTTTCTTT. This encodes CATTPDSTLVMNTEAFF.

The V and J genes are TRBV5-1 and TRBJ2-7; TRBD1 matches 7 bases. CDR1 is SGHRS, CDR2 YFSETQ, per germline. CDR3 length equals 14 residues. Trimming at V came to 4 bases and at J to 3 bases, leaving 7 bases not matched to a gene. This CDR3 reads CASSRDSNYYEQYF. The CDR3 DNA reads TGCGCCAGCAGCCGGGACAGTAATTACTACGAGCAGTACTTC.

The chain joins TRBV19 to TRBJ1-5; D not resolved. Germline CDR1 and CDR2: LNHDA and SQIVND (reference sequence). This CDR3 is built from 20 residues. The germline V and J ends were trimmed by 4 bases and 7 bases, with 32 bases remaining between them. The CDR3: CASSTFFPDKRLSRGQPQHF. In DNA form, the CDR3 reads TGTGCCAGTAGTACCTTTTTCCCCGACAAAAGACTGAGTCGGGGACAGCCCCAGCATTTT.

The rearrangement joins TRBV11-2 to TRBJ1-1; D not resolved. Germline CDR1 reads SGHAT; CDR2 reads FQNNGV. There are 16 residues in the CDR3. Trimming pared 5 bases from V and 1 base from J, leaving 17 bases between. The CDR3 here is CASSPRLRAGNTEAFF. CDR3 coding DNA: TGTGCCAGCAGCCCGCGCCTGAGGGCCGGGAACACTGAAGCTTTCTTT.

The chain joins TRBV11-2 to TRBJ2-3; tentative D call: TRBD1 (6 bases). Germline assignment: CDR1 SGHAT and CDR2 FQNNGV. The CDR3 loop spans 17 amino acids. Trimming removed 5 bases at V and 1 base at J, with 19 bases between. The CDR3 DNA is TGTGCCAGCAGCCCATCCCGGGACACCGGACGCACAGATACGCAGTATTTT. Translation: CASSPSRDTGRTDTQYF.